This TCR beta chain was found in a study of T-cell reconstitution after alpha-beta-depleted transplantation in children. V shed 3 bases and J 3 bases; nucleotides not matched to a gene: 11. The CDR3 totals 17 residues. Germline values: CDR1 DFQATT, CDR2 SNEGSKA (reference sequence). The sample holds many counts of this clonotype. Unique molecular identifiers were built into the TCRbeta library. TCRdb passed the PCR reads through MiXCR, listing each CDR3 protein once. This table holds 640,000 or so distinct CDR3 sequences, roughly 17% found once. The chain uses TRBV20-1 and TRBJ1-6; 7 bases map to TRBD1. The starting material was PBMCs from the stem cell graft donor, obtained from the stem cell graft. The source is a human donor who donated a stem cell graft to a child with acute myeloid leukemia. The CDR3 region is CSARDGPTGFYNSPLHF. The CDR3 DNA reads as TGCAGTGCTAGGGATGGGCCGACAGGGTTCTATAATTCACCCCTCCACTTT.